The entry below describes one TCR beta chain. Its target antigen remains unknown. The sample holds no much larger clone one base away, and base qualities are not on file. Patients with autoimmune disease history or receiving systemic immunosuppression were excluded from the trial. Peripheral blood for TCR sequencing was collected from all dose cohorts at baseline, on cycle 4 day 1, and on cycle 7 day 1. Samples came from an open-label, multicenter, first-in-human phase I dose-escalation trial of ivuxolimab. Adults with locally advanced or metastatic head and neck squamous cell, hepatocellular, melanoma or renal cell carcinoma were enrolled in the trial. Before TCR sequencing, CD4+ T cells and CD8+ T cells were sorted from peripheral blood as separate populations. To sequence the TCRbeta CDR3 region, genomic DNA was isolated from the sorted cells. The immunoSEQ Assay was used for sequencing of TCRbeta CDR3 regions. As stored in TCRdb, this immuneACCESS dataset retains in-frame rearrangements with V and J assigned. A fraction of the clones does not appear; measured against another copy, unresolved V genes explain less than half of the discrepancy, and the remainder lacks a known reason. Recorded for this sample are 53,000 or so clones; roughly 79% of them occurred a single time. In total, the top ten clones hold 2% to 3% of the sample.

These data come from a study of OX40 agonist ivuxolimab in advanced cancers. About the full investigation: The costimulatory receptor OX40 (CD134) was targeted by ivuxolimab, a fully human IgG2 agonistic monoclonal antibody. Intravenous ivuxolimab was administered to patients every 2 weeks at six dose levels: 0.01, 0.1, 0.3, 1.5, 3 and 10 mg/kg. Of the approximately 54 dose-escalation patients, hepatocellular carcinoma was present in about 20, melanoma in about 15, renal cell carcinoma in 9 and head and neck cancer in 9. The dose-escalation cohort was roughly 80% male with a mean age of approximately 60 years, ranging from roughly 20 to 85. Patients were allowed to have had prior anti-PD-1, anti-PD-L1 or anti-CTLA-4 therapy, and 30% to 50% of the dose-escalation patients had previously received checkpoint inhibitors. Partial responses occurred in three dose-escalation patients, of whom one had hepatocellular carcinoma and two had cutaneous melanoma. The purpose of peripheral TCRbeta sequencing was to test whether ivuxolimab changed TCR sequence diversity and led to clonal T-cell expansion. The paper covers the monotherapy dose-escalation part of the phase I ivuxolimab trial, which included N ≈ 52 patients.

General conclusions and limits of the study: In the 0.1-3.0 mg/kg groups, partial responders were among the patients with the lowest normalized peripheral clonal expansion, particularly in CD8+ T cells. Clonal expansion of both CD4+ and CD8+ blood T cells was observed from baseline to week 6 at doses 0.1 to 3.0 mg/kg. Low levels of normalized T-cell clonal expansion were also seen in some patients who did not respond. On average, CD8+ T cells showed more expanded clones than CD4+ T cells after ivuxolimab. The antigen specificity of the clonally expanded peripheral T cells was not determined.

V lost 6 bases and J lost 6 bases; the stretch between them is 14 bases long. Looking up the germline V gene (reference sequence) yields CDR1 MNHNY and CDR2 SVGAGI. The CDR3 measures 13 amino acids from cysteine to phenylalanine. The only DNA kept is the CDR3, 39 bases in frame from the first base. This sequence was found in an adult with an advanced solid tumor such as melanoma, head and neck, liver or kidney cancer. The chain links TRBV6-6 with TRBJ1-2; tentative D gene TRBD1, with 5 bases matching. Sequencing was performed on CD4+ or CD8+ T cells sorted from blood, taken in a trial of the OX40 agonist ivuxolimab. The DNA reads as follows: TGTGCCAGCAGCCCCCGACAGACTGATGGCTACACCTTC. It specifies CASSPRQTDGYTF.